This T cell receptor (beta chain) derives from a study of blood T cell repertoires in COVID-19. Sequencing was performed with immunoSEQ multiplex PCR; in TCRdb, only in-frame clones are kept and a portion is missing. The sample holds roughly 71,000 clones, approximately 91% seen once. The CDR3 contains 13 residues. Germline V gene data show CDR1 as SQVTM and CDR2 as ANQGSEA. Trimming took 4 bases from V and 4 from J, leaving 13 bases between them. What was sequenced was peripheral blood. V usage is TRBV29-1 and J usage is TRBJ1-1; maybe TRBD1 (6 bases). This TCR came from a man between 50 and 59 years old with acute or convalescent COVID-19. In DNA, the CDR3 is TGCAGCGTTGCGGAGGGAGGGGGCACTGAAGCTTTCTTT. Translated, it gives CSVAEGGGTEAFF.